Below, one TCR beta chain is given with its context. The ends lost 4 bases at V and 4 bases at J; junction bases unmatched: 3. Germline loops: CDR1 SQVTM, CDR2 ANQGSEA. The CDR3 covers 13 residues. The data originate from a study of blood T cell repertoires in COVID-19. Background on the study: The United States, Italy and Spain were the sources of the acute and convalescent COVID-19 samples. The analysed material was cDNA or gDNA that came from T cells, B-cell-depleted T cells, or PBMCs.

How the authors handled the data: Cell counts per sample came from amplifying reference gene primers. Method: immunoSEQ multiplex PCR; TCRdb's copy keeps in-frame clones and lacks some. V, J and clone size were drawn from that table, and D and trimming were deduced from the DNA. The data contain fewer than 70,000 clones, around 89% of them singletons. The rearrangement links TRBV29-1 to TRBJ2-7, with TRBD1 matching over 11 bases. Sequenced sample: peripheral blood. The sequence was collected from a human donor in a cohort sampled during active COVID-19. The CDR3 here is CSVGTGGAYEQYF. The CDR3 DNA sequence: TGCAGCGTTGGGACAGGGGGCGCGTACGAGCAGTACTTC.